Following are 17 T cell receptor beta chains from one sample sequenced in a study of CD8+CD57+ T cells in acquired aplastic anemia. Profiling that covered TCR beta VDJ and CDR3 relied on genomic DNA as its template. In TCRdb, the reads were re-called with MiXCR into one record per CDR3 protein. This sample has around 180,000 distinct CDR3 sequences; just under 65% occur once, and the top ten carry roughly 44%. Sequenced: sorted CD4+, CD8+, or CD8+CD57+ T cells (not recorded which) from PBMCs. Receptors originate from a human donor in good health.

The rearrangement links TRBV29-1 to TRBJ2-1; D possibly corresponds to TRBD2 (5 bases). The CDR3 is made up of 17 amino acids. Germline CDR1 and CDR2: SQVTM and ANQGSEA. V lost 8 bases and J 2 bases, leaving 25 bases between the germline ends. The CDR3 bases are TGCAGCTCTACGGGGTCTAGAGAAAGCTCAGCCTACAATGAGCAGTTCTTC. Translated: CSSTGSRESSAYNEQFF.

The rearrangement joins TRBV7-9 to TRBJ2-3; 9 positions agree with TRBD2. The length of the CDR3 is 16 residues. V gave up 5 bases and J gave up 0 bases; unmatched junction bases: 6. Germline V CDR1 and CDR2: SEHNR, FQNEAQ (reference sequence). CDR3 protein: CASSIGLAGSTDTQYF. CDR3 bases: TGTGCCAGCAGCATCGGCCTAGCGGGAAGCACAGATACGCAGTATTTT.

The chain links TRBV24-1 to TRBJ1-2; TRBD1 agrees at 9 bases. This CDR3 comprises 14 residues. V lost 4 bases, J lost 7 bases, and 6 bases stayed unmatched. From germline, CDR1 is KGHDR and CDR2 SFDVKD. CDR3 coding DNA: TGTGCCACCAGTGACTGGGACAGGGCTGTTGGCTACACCTTC. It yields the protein CATSDWDRAVGYTF.

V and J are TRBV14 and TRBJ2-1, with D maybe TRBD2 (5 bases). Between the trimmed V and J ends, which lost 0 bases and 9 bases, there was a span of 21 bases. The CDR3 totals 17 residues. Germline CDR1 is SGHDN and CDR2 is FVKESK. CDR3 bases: TGTGCCAGCAGCCAAGACATGCGAAGGGATCGCGGGTCTGAGCAGTTCTTC. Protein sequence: CASSQDMRRDRGSEQFF. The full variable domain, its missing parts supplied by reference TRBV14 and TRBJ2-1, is EAGVTQFPSHSVIEKGQTVTLRCDPISGHDNLYWYRRVMGKEIKFLLHFVKESKQDESGMPNNRFLAERTGGTYSTLKVQPAELEDSGVYFCASSQDMRRDRGSEQFFGPGTRLTVL.

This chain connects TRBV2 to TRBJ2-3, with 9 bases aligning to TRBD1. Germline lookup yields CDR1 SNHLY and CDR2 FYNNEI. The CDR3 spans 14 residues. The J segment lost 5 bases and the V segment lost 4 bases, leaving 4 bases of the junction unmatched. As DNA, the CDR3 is TGTGCCAGCAGTGTGACAGGGGGAAGAGATACGCAGTATTTT. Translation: CASSVTGGRDTQYF.

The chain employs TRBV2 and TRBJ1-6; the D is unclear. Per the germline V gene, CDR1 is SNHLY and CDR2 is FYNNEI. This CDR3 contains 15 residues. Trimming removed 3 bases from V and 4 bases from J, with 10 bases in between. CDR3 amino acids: CASSEGVKYNSPLHF. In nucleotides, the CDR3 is TGTGCCAGCAGTGAGGGTGTGAAGTATAATTCACCCCTCCACTTT.

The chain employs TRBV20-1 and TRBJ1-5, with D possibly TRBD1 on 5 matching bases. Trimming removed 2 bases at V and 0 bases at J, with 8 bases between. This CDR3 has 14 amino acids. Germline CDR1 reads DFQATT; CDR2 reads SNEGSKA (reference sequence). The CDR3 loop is CSARPGLSNQPQHF. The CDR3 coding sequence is TGCAGTGCTAGACCAGGGCTTAGCAATCAGCCCCAGCATTTT.

CDR3 sequence (DNA): TGCAGCGTTGACCCCCGTCAGGGGGAGACCCAGTACTTC. This encodes CSVDPRQGETQYF. The rearrangement joins TRBV29-1 to TRBJ2-5; a possible D gene is TRBD1 (6 bases). Germline CDR1 SQVTM, CDR2 ANQGSEA. The V end was cut by 3 bases, the J end by 5 bases, with 13 bases between. CDR3 length: 13 residues.

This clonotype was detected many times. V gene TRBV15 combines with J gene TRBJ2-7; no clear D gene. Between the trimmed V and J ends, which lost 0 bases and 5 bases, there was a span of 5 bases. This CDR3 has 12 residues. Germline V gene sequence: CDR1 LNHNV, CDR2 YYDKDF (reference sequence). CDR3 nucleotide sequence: TGTGCCACCAGCAGAGATCATCACGAGCAGTACTTC. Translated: CATSRDHHEQYF.

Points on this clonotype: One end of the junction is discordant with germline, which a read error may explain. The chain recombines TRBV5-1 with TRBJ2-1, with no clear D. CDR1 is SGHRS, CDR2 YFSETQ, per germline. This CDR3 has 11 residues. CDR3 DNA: TGCGCCAGCAGCTTGGACCAGGTTTGGACCTTC. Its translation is CASSLDQVWTF.

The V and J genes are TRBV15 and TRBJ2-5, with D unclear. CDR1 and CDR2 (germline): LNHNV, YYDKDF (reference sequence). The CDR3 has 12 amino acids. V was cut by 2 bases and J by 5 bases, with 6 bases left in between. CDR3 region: CATSRPMETQYF. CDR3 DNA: TGTGCCACCAGCAGACCGATGGAGACCCAGTACTTC.

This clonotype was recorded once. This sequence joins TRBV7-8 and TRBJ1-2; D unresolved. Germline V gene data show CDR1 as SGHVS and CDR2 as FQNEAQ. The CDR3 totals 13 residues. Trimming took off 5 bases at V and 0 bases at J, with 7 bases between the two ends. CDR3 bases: TGTGCCAGCAGCCTGATTTCTAACTATGGCTACACCTTC. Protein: CASSLISNYGYTF. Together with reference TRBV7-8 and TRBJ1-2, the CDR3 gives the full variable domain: GAGVSQSPRYKVAKRGQDVALRCDPISGHVSLFWYQQALGQGPEFLTYFQNEAQLDKSGLPSDRFFAERPEGSVSTLKIQRTQQEDSAVYLCASSLISNYGYTFGSGTRLTVV.

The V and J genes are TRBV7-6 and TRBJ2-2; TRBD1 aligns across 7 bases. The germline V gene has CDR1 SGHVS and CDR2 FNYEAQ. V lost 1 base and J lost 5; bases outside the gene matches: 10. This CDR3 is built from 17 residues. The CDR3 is CASSLVGDRVNTGELFF. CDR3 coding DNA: TGTGCCAGCAGCTTAGTAGGAGACAGGGTCAATACCGGGGAGCTGTTTTTT.

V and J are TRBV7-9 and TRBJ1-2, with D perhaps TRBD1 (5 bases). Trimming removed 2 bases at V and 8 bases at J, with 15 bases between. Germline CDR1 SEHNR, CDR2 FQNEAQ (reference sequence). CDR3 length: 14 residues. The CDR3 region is CASSLTEDISGYTF. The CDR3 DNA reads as TGTGCCAGCAGCTTAACCGAGGACATCTCGGGCTACACCTTC. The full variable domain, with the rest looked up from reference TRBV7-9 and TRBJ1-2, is DTGVSQNPRHKITKRGQNVTFRCDPISEHNRLYWYRQTLGQGPEFLTYFQNEAQLEKSRLLSDRFSAERPKGSFSTLEIQRTEQGDSAMYLCASSLTEDISGYTFGSGTRLTVV.

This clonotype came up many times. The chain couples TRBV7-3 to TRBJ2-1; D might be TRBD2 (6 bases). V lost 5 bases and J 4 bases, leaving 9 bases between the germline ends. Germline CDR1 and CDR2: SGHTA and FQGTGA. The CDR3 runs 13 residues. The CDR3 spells CASSIGSYNEQFF. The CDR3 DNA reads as TGTGCCAGCAGCATCGGGAGTTACAATGAGCAGTTCTTC.

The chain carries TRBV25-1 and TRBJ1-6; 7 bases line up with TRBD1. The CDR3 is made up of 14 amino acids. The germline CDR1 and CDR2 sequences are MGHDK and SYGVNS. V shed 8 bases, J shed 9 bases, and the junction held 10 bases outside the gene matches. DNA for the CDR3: TGTGCCAGCGACCCGGACAGGATTGGTTCACCCCTCCACTTT. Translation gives CASDPDRIGSPLHF.

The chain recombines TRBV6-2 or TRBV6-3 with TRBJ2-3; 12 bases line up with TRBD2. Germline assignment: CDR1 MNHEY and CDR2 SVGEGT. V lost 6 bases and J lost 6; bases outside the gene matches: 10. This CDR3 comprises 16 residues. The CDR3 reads CASSLGTSGFPDTQYF. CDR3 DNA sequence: TGTGCCAGCAGCCTCGGGACTAGCGGGTTTCCGGATACGCAGTATTTT.